This TCR beta chain was sequenced for a study of post-analysis software for immune sequencing data. This CDR3 has 14 residues. The V and J ends lost 10 bases and 0 bases respectively, with 13 bases between them. Germline V gene lookup returns CDR1 SGHDN and CDR2 FVKESK. Tagging with unique molecular identifiers was a feature of the TCR beta cDNA libraries. TCRdb itself ran the PCR reads through MiXCR, one entry per CDR3 protein. This table has 750,000 to 950,000 distinct CDR3 sequences, 53% appearing once. Study-level points and caveats: Relative to controls, patients had five TRBV segments at higher frequency, with TRBV5-6, TRBV5-1 and TRBV20-1 among these. F measure showed strong co-clustering of same-batch samples.

Remarks on this clonotype: The antigen is not known.

Sequencing input: blood. The source of this sequence is a girl aged 10 to 17 with multiple sclerosis. The gene calls are TRBV14 and TRBJ2-1; no firm D call. As DNA, the CDR3 is TGTGCCACCCGGCCCCGGGTCTCCTACAATGAGCAGTTCTTC. Its protein is CATRPRVSYNEQFF. The full variable domain, rest sourced from reference TRBV14 and TRBJ2-1, is EAGVTQFPSHSVIEKGQTVTLRCDPISGHDNLYWYRRVMGKEIKFLLHFVKESKQDESGMPNNRFLAERTGGTYSTLKVQPAELEDSGVYFCATRPRVSYNEQFFGPGTRLTVL.